Presented here are 30 T cell receptor beta chains from one specimen sequenced in a study of post-analysis software for immune sequencing data. Study-level points and caveats: The study found TRBV5-6, TRBV5-1 and TRBV20-1 among five or six TRBV segments more frequent in patients than controls.

Unique molecular identifiers were built into the TCR beta cDNA libraries. MiXCR, applied by TCRdb to the PCR reads, yields one record per CDR3 protein. The sample records roughly 800,000 distinct CDR3 sequences, about 27% being singletons. These receptors have no identified antigens. The sequencing input was blood. These receptors came from a girl between 5 and 17 years old with multiple sclerosis.

This clonotype has only a few counts. The chain joins TRBV25-1 to TRBJ1-5, with D possibly TRBD1 on 6 matching bases. This CDR3 comprises 14 residues. The V gene lost 6 bases and the J gene lost 3 bases, with 12 bases spanning the gap. Germline V gene lookup returns CDR1 MGHDK and CDR2 SYGVNS. The CDR3 DNA follows: TGTGCCAGCAGGGGGACACGTCCCAATCAGCCCCAGCATTTT. Translation gives CASRGTRPNQPQHF.

The genes are TRBV3-1 and TRBJ2-1, with D possibly being TRBD2 (5 bases). CDR3 length: 17 residues. Between the trimmed V and J ends, which lost 1 base and 0 bases, there was a span of 13 bases. CDR1 and CDR2 (germline): LGHDT, YNNKEL (reference sequence). The DNA for the CDR3 is TGTGCCAGCAGCCAAGGTCCCGGGGTCAACTCCTACAATGAGCAGTTCTTC. Translation: CASSQGPGVNSYNEQFF.

The V gene is TRBV6-5, the J gene TRBJ2-7, with 12 bases lining up with TRBD2. Germline CDR1 and CDR2: MNHEY and SVGAGI. This CDR3 spans 15 amino acids. Trimming took 6 bases from V and 3 from J; bases not matched to a gene: 6. CDR3 nucleotides: TGTGCCAGCAGACCAGGACTAGCGGGAATCTACGAGCAGTACTTC. It codes for CASRPGLAGIYEQYF.

A note on this clonotype: A clone one base away is much larger, so this may be a read error. The V gene is TRBV6-4, the J gene TRBJ2-1; D call uncertain. The V gene's germline CDR1 is MRHNA and CDR2 SNTAGT. CDR3 length equals 15 residues. The CDR3, as DNA: TGTGCCAGCAGTGATTCAGCCAGCTCCGACAATGAGCAGTTCTTC. Protein product: CASSDSASSDNEQFF.

V gene TRBV5-1 combines with J gene TRBJ2-3, with D tentatively TRBD2 (6 bases). V lost 0 bases to trimming and J lost 0 bases, with 14 bases between them. The CDR3 is 17 residues long. CDR1 is SGHRS and CDR2 is YFSETQ in the germline V gene. In DNA, the CDR3 is TGCGCCAGCAGCTTGGCCGGGTTTAGCGGTAGCACAGATACGCAGTATTTT. This sequence encodes CASSLAGFSGSTDTQYF. Based on the CDR3 plus reference TRBV5-1 and TRBJ2-3, the full variable domain is KAGVTQTPRYLIKTRGQQVTLSCSPISGHRSVSWYQQTPGQGLQFLFEYFSETQRNKGNFPGRFSGRQFSNSRSEMNVSTLELGDSALYLCASSLAGFSGSTDTQYFGPGTRLTVL.

The table lists this clonotype with a few counts. The chain carries TRBV7-2 and TRBJ1-1; D ambiguous. Germline CDR1 SGHTA, CDR2 FQGNSA. V lost 5 bases, J lost 4 bases, and 11 bases lay in between. This CDR3 has 13 amino acids. This CDR3 is CASSRQMGTEAFF. DNA of the CDR3: TGTGCCAGCAGCCGTCAAATGGGCACTGAAGCTTTCTTT. Full variable domain (remainder filled in from reference TRBV7-2 and TRBJ1-1): GAGVSQSPSNKVTEKGKDVELRCDPISGHTALYWYRQSLGQGLEFLIYFQGNSAPDKSGLPSDRFSAERTGGSVSTLTIQRTQQEDSAVYLCASSRQMGTEAFFGQGTRLTVV.

V and J are TRBV4-2 and TRBJ1-2; D remains ambiguous. The CDR3 is made up of 14 amino acids. Germline values: CDR1 LGHNA, CDR2 YNFKEQ. Trimming removed 1 base from V and 4 bases from J, with 10 bases in between. The CDR3 region is CASSQGISLYGYTF. CDR3 coding DNA: TGTGCCAGCAGCCAAGGTATCAGCCTCTATGGCTACACCTTC.

The V call is TRBV27, the J call TRBJ2-5; 8 positions agree with TRBD1. The J call is doubtful: the DNA matches TRBJ2-7 better. Germline values: CDR1 MNHEY, CDR2 SMNVEV (reference sequence). This CDR3 has 15 residues. The CDR3 loop reads CASSPPAGGAGEQYF. CDR3 DNA sequence: TGTGCCAGCAGCCCTCCGGCAGGGGGCGCAGGCGAGCAGTACTTC.

V is TRBV3-1 and J is TRBJ2-1; 10 bases are a match to TRBD2. The CDR3 contains 14 residues. The germline CDR1 and CDR2 sequences are LGHDT and YNNKEL (reference sequence). J was trimmed by 15 bases and V by 0 bases; bases with no gene match: 8. This CDR3 reads CASSQDLLAGVTFF. CDR3 in DNA: TGTGCCAGCAGCCAAGATTTGCTAGCGGGAGTTACGTTCTTC.

This rearrangement joins TRBV29-1 to TRBJ2-1; D gene ambiguous. The germline V and J ends were trimmed by 6 bases and 4 bases, with 13 bases remaining between them. This CDR3 is 13 amino acids long. From germline, CDR1 is SQVTM and CDR2 ANQGSEA. The CDR3 DNA sequence: TGCAGCGTCTACTACACGACGTACAATGAGCAGTTCTTC. Its protein product is CSVYYTTYNEQFF.

This clonotype was counted only a few times. The J gene is TRBJ1-5, the V gene TRBV5-1; D might be TRBD1 (5 bases). Trimming cost V 0 bases and J 5 bases, with 9 bases left between them. CDR1 SGHRS and CDR2 YFSETQ come from the germline V gene. This CDR3 region has 14 residues. This chain's CDR3 is CASSLAPGHQPQHF. CDR3 in DNA: TGCGCCAGCAGCTTGGCTCCAGGGCATCAGCCCCAGCATTTT.

This clonotype was recorded only once. The chain employs TRBV4-1 and TRBJ1-2; no reliable D call. There are 13 residues in the CDR3. Germline values: CDR1 MGHRA, CDR2 YSYEKL. The V gene lost 3 bases and the J gene lost 8 bases, with 13 bases spanning the gap. The CDR3 region is CASSHPRLKGYTF. DNA for the CDR3: TGCGCCAGCAGCCATCCACGCCTTAAAGGCTACACCTTC.

This clonotype was observed a handful of times. The gene calls are TRBV12-3 or TRBV12-4 and TRBJ2-1; no clear D. The CDR3 contains 10 residues. Trimming removed 8 bases from V and 10 bases from J, with 9 bases in between. The CDR3 spells CASAPGEQFF. CDR3 in DNA: TGTGCCAGCGCCCCGGGCGAGCAGTTCTTC.

The V gene is TRBV9, the J gene TRBJ2-7; 7 nucleotides line up with TRBD2. The CDR3 covers 15 residues. Germline assignment: CDR1 SGDLS and CDR2 YYNGEE. Trimming at V came to 0 bases and at J to 0 bases, leaving 3 bases not matched to a gene. The CDR3 protein is CASSVGLAASYEQYF. As DNA, the CDR3 is TGTGCCAGCAGCGTAGGACTAGCCGCCTCCTACGAGCAGTACTTC. Using reference TRBV9 and TRBJ2-7 for the parts outside the CDR3, the full variable domain is DSGVTQTPKHLITATGQRVTLRCSPRSGDLSVYWYQQSLDQGLQFLIQYYNGEERAKGNILERFSAQQFPDLHSELNLSSLELGDSALYFCASSVGLAASYEQYFGPGTRLTVT.

V gene TRBV12-3 or TRBV12-4 combines with J gene TRBJ2-3, with TRBD2 as a possible D gene (6 bases). The CDR3 loop spans 17 amino acids. V was clipped by 8 bases and J by 0 bases, with 21 bases between them. The CDR3 is CASARGDVGGSTDTQYF. CDR3 nucleotides: TGTGCCAGCGCCCGCGGGGACGTGGGGGGTAGCACAGATACGCAGTATTTT.

This clonotype was counted only a few times. The rearrangement links TRBV4-1 to TRBJ1-1, with TRBD1 matching 9 bases. Germline lookup yields CDR1 MGHRA and CDR2 YSYEKL. The CDR3 runs to 14 residues. J gave up 10 bases and V 2 bases, and 8 bases lay outside the gene matches. CDR3 sequence (DNA): TGCGCCAGCAGCCAACAGGACAGGGGTGGCTTAGCTTTCTTT. It encodes CASSQQDRGGLAFF.

This clonotype was picked up many times. The genes are TRBV27 and TRBJ2-1, with 8 bases matching TRBD1. The CDR3 is made up of 14 amino acids. Losses at the gene ends were 9 bases for V and 2 bases for J; bases not matched to a gene: 6. The V gene's germline CDR1 is MNHEY and CDR2 SMNVEV (reference sequence). The DNA of the CDR3 is TGTGCCAGTTCCCTACAGGGGGCCTACAATGAGCAGTTCTTC. Translation: CASSLQGAYNEQFF.

This clonotype was seen only a few times. This chain uses TRBV4-2 with TRBJ1-2, with D maybe TRBD1 (5 bases). This CDR3 contains 14 residues. V lost 2 bases and J lost 4, with 11 bases in between. CDR1 LGHNA and CDR2 YNFKEQ come from the germline V gene. Here the CDR3 reads CASSQLDRTYGYTF. CDR3 coding DNA: TGTGCCAGCAGCCAATTAGACAGAACCTATGGCTACACCTTC.

In this sample, this clonotype turned up many times. The CDR3: CAIRPTSEETQYF. In DNA form, the CDR3 reads TGTGCCATCAGGCCGACTAGCGAAGAGACCCAGTACTTC. The chain combines TRBV10-3 with TRBJ2-5; 8 bases are shared with TRBD2. Germline lookup yields CDR1 ENHRY and CDR2 SYGVKD. The CDR3 is made up of 13 amino acids. The V and J ends lost 6 bases and 3 bases, in that order; junction bases with no gene match: 3.

This sequence joins TRBV28 and TRBJ2-7, with TRBD2 matching over 9 bases. The CDR3 runs to 16 residues. CDR1 and CDR2 from the germline V gene are MDHEN and SYDVKM. Germline trimming cut 2 bases from V and 12 bases from J; bases unmatched to any gene: 17. CDR3 DNA sequence: TGTGCCAGCAGTTTAAGACCTAGCGGGATGGGGGGGACCCTGTACTTC. Translation: CASSLRPSGMGGTLYF.

Turning to this clonotype: A single base separates this from a much larger clone, so it may be a read error. The V call is TRBV11-2, the J call TRBJ2-7, with D unclear. The CDR3 is made up of 12 amino acids. The germline V gene encodes CDR1 SGHAT and CDR2 FQNNGV. The CDR3: CANSLQPYEQYF. In nucleotides, the CDR3 is TGTGCCAACAGCTTACAACCCTACGAGCAGTACTTC.

This clonotype was observed at least ten times. The chain links TRBV7-2 to TRBJ2-6, with D possibly matching TRBD2 (6 bases). V was trimmed by 3 bases and J by 4 bases, leaving 10 bases between them. The CDR3 is made up of 15 amino acids. Germline loops: CDR1 SGHTA, CDR2 FQGNSA. CDR3 sequence reads: CASSLGLSGANVLTF. The DNA for the CDR3 is TGTGCCAGCAGCTTGGGACTCTCCGGGGCCAACGTCCTGACTTTC.

This chain uses TRBV9 with TRBJ2-1; D is tentatively TRBD1 or TRBD2 (5 bases each). CDR3 size: 14 residues. The germline gives CDR1 SGDLS, CDR2 YYNGEE. Trimming shortened V by 0 bases and J by 9 bases, and 13 bases separated the two germline ends. The CDR3 DNA reads as TGTGCCAGCAGCGTAGGAGGGCCTGGGGCTGAGCAGTTCTTC. It yields the protein CASSVGGPGAEQFF.

This clonotype was seen more than once but under ten times. The chain is built from TRBV6-6 and TRBJ2-7, with TRBD2 matching 8 bases. The CDR3 is made up of 17 amino acids. With 2 bases clipped from V and 1 base from J, the junction kept 10 bases outside the gene matches. The germline CDR1 and CDR2 sequences are MNHNY and SVGAGI (reference sequence). This CDR3 is CASSYESGRFGSYEQYF. The CDR3 nucleotides are TGTGCCAGCAGTTACGAGAGCGGGAGATTTGGGTCCTACGAGCAGTACTTC.

This clonotype was observed a few times. V usage is TRBV28 and J usage is TRBJ2-7; D is uncertain. V was trimmed by 5 bases and J by 1 base, leaving 12 bases between them. This CDR3 is 14 amino acids long. Germline V lookup: CDR1 MDHEN, CDR2 SYDVKM. CDR3: CASSVSDGSYEQYF. The CDR3 DNA reads as TGTGCCAGCAGTGTATCCGACGGATCCTACGAGCAGTACTTC.

The gene calls are TRBV7-9 and TRBJ2-6; 7 bases align to TRBD1. The CDR3 spans 19 residues. From germline, CDR1 is SEHNR and CDR2 FQNEAQ (reference sequence). V was clipped by 5 bases and J by 1 base; unmatched bases: 14. The CDR3 region is CASSRQTGALGSGANVLTF. In DNA form, the CDR3 reads TGTGCCAGCAGCCGACAAACAGGGGCGCTAGGGTCTGGGGCCAACGTCCTGACTTTC.

This clonotype was counted only a few times. The genes are TRBV7-2 and TRBJ2-7; D not certain. Trimming took off 2 bases at V and 0 bases at J, with 14 bases between the two ends. Germline V gene data show CDR1 as SGHTA and CDR2 as FQGNSA. There are 16 residues in the CDR3. This CDR3 reads CASSLSAGSSSYEQYF. CDR3 coding DNA: TGTGCCAGCAGCTTAAGTGCAGGATCAAGCTCCTACGAGCAGTACTTC.

Remarks on this clonotype: At one boundary the junction diverges from the germline segment, which might be a read error. The J gene is TRBJ1-2, the V gene TRBV5-1; D unclear. The CDR3 is made up of 13 amino acids. CDR1 is SGHRS and CDR2 is YFSETQ in the germline V gene. CDR3 sequence: CASSPVDNYGYTF. The CDR3 region has the DNA TGCGCTAGCAGCCCCGTGGATAACTATGGCTACACCTTC.

This clonotype has a handful of counts. The chain combines TRBV20-1 with TRBJ2-4, with 11 positions matching TRBD1. Germline V gene data show CDR1 as DFQATT and CDR2 as SNEGSKA (reference sequence). Unmatched junction bases numbered 9, after V lost 6 bases and J lost 8 bases. The CDR3 is 14 residues long. In DNA form, the CDR3 reads TGCAGTGCAACTCCGCCGGGACAGGGGGACATTCAGTACTTC. Translation gives CSATPPGQGDIQYF.

The V gene is TRBV5-1, the J gene TRBJ2-1; weak D call: TRBD2 (6 bases). CDR3 length equals 11 residues. Germline-derived CDR1 and CDR2 are SGHRS and YFSETQ. Trimming removed 4 bases at V and 9 bases at J, with 8 bases between. The CDR3 DNA is TGCGCCAGCAGCGACGGGGGTGAGCAGTTCTTC. Its translation is CASSDGGEQFF.